The T cell receptor beta chain under discussion was sequenced for a study of cytomegalovirus exposure and HLA in healthy donors. The wider study: Out of approximately 170 million T cells, an earlier analysis found fewer than 140 million unique TCR beta sequences in total.

The study ran its PCR with 60 Vbeta and 13 Jbeta primers. Original processing notes: Approximately 9.9 million shared chains were among the 80 million or so unique TCR beta chains that a later analysis counted. Data came from immunoSEQ multiplex PCR; TCRdb stores just in-frame clones and leaves some out. V, J and clone size are those of that table, while D and trimming were read from the DNA. The sample consists of about 150,000 clones, roughly 75% of them appearing once. These donors, healthy bone marrow donors, were studied. Broader study findings: Analysis performed later found more than 15,000 TCR beta sequences associated with HLA alleles at 0.05 false discovery rate.

With respect to this clone: As yet, its antigen is unknown.

The sequence was obtained from a man between 18 and 29 years old in good health and CMV-seronegative. Sequences were obtained from PBMCs.

This CDR3 is CASSESGQGRETQYF. In DNA, the CDR3 is TGCGCCAGCAGTGAGTCGGGACAGGGGAGGGAGACCCAGTACTTC. The chain couples TRBV10-1 to TRBJ2-5, with 10 bases matching TRBD1. The CDR3 length is 15 residues. J was trimmed by 5 bases and V by 0 bases; bases with no gene match: 3. The germline CDR1 and CDR2 sequences are WNHNN and SYGVQD (reference sequence).